Below are 30 T cell receptor beta chains sequenced from a single sample in a study of shared clonotypes between healthy human individuals. TCRdb keeps only in-frame clones here, not all; method: immunoSEQ multiplex PCR. This table has 1.4 million or so clones, just under 99% appearing once. The sample taken for sequencing was naive CD4+ T cells sorted from blood. Subset meaning: CD45RA+ positively selected. The receptors derive from a man aged 25-45 years in good health.

The chain uses TRBV2 and TRBJ2-2; D remains unclear. Germline V gene sequence: CDR1 SNHLY, CDR2 FYNNEI. Trimming removed 4 bases at V and 4 bases at J, with 7 bases between. This CDR3 spans 13 amino acids. CDR3 residues: CASSVKRTGELFF. The CDR3 DNA reads TGTGCCAGCAGTGTCAAGCGCACCGGGGAGCTGTTTTTT. Using reference TRBV2 and TRBJ2-2 for the parts outside the CDR3, the full variable domain is EPEVTQTPSHQVTQMGQEVILRCVPISNHLYFYWYRQILGQKVEFLVSFYNNEISEKSEIFDDQFSVERPDGSNFTLKIRSTKLEDSAMYFCASSVKRTGELFFGEGSRLTVL.

The chain employs TRBV5-1 and TRBJ2-3, with D unresolved. Germline loops: CDR1 SGHRS, CDR2 YFSETQ. Between the trimmed V and J ends, which lost 0 bases and 2 bases, there was a span of 7 bases. The CDR3 totals 14 residues. CDR3: CASSLELLTDTQYF. In DNA form, the CDR3 reads TGCGCCAGCAGCTTGGAGCTACTCACAGATACGCAGTATTTT.

The genes are TRBV18 and TRBJ2-3; TRBD2 agrees at 7 bases. The CDR3 runs 15 residues. The J segment lost 2 bases and the V segment lost 3 bases, leaving 5 bases of the junction unmatched. Per germline, CDR1 KGHSH and CDR2 LQKENI. CDR3 DNA: TGTGCCAGCTCACCCGCTAGCGGAAACACAGATACGCAGTATTTT. It yields the protein CASSPASGNTDTQYF.

V and J are TRBV5-4 and TRBJ2-3, with D unclear. V was cut by 1 base and J by 1 base, with 7 bases left in between. This CDR3 comprises 14 residues. Germline assignment: CDR1 SGHNT and CDR2 YYREEE (reference sequence). The CDR3 sequence: CASSLNKGTDTQYF. In DNA form, the CDR3 reads TGTGCCAGCAGCTTGAACAAGGGCACAGATACGCAGTATTTT.

V gene TRBV6-5 combines with J gene TRBJ2-5; 10 bases line up with TRBD2. Germline values: CDR1 MNHEY, CDR2 SVGAGI. The trim removed 2 bases at V and 1 base at J, leaving 4 bases unmatched. This CDR3 comprises 16 residues. CDR3 sequence reads: CASSYLGLAVQETQYF. CDR3 DNA: TGTGCCAGCAGTTACCTCGGACTAGCGGTCCAAGAGACCCAGTACTTC.

The rearrangement links TRBV28 to TRBJ1-2, with D possibly matching TRBD1 (6 bases). Germline lookup yields CDR1 MDHEN and CDR2 SYDVKM. The CDR3 is 12 residues long. Trimming removed 8 bases at V and 8 bases at J, with 15 bases between. The CDR3 DNA reads TGTGCCAGCGGAAACAGGGTAGGAGGCTACACCTTC. Translated: CASGNRVGGYTF.

The chain links TRBV28 to TRBJ2-7, with a tentative D call TRBD1 (6 bases). The V end was cut by 6 bases, the J end by 3 bases, with 18 bases between. Germline V gene sequence: CDR1 MDHEN, CDR2 SYDVKM. The CDR3 has 15 amino acids. CDR3 coding DNA: TGTGCCAGCAGCCCCCCAGCGACAGGCTACTACGAGCAGTACTTC. Its translation: CASSPPATGYYEQYF.

The chain combines TRBV7-6 with TRBJ2-7, with a possible D match to TRBD2 (5 bases). CDR1 SGHVS and CDR2 FNYEAQ come from the germline V gene. Between the trimmed V and J ends, which lost 1 base and 5 bases, there was a span of 18 bases. The CDR3 is made up of 16 amino acids. The CDR3 sequence: CASSLDAGGPRHEQYF. The CDR3 bases are TGTGCCAGCAGCTTAGATGCGGGTGGGCCCCGCCACGAGCAGTACTTC.

In nucleotides, the CDR3 is TGTGCCAGCGGACGAGGGACTAGGCTAAATGAGCAGTTCTTC. Translating gives CASGRGTRLNEQFF. The chain is built from TRBV7-2 and TRBJ2-1; 8 nucleotides match TRBD2. The V segment lost 8 bases and the J segment 7 bases; nucleotides outside the gene matches: 10. This CDR3 contains 14 residues. Looked up from germline, CDR1 is SGHTA and CDR2 is FQGNSA. Variable domain in full (rest from reference TRBV7-2 and TRBJ2-1): GAGVSQSPSNKVTEKGKDVELRCDPISGHTALYWYRQSLGQGLEFLIYFQGNSAPDKSGLPSDRFSAERTGGSVSTLTIQRTQQEDSAVYLCASGRGTRLNEQFFGPGTRLTVL.

The rearrangement uses TRBV5-1 and TRBJ2-1, with TRBD2 identical over 11 bases. V trimming: 7 bases; J trimming: 7 bases; junction bases outside the gene matches: 13. The CDR3 length is 16 residues. Looked up from germline, CDR1 is SGHRS and CDR2 is YFSETQ. The DNA of the CDR3 is TGCGCCAGCCGACCTGAACTAGCGGGAGTTTTGAATGAGCAGTTCTTC. It encodes CASRPELAGVLNEQFF. Full variable domain (rest looked up from reference TRBV5-1 and TRBJ2-1): KAGVTQTPRYLIKTRGQQVTLSCSPISGHRSVSWYQQTPGQGLQFLFEYFSETQRNKGNFPGRFSGRQFSNSRSEMNVSTLELGDSALYLCASRPELAGVLNEQFFGPGTRLTVL.

The chain recombines TRBV15 with TRBJ2-7, with TRBD2 identical over 7 bases. V shed 5 bases, J shed 5 bases, and the junction held 12 bases outside the gene matches. Germline V gene sequence: CDR1 LNHNV, CDR2 YYDKDF (reference sequence). This CDR3 contains 15 residues. The CDR3 nucleotides read TGTGCCACCAGCGGGCCCGTTGCGGGGGTAAACGAGCAGTACTTC. Its protein is CATSGPVAGVNEQYF.

This chain links TRBV27 with TRBJ2-7; the match to TRBD1 covers 8 bases. With V trimmed by 6 bases and J by 0 bases, 7 bases remained unmatched. CDR1 and CDR2 from the germline V gene are MNHEY and SMNVEV (reference sequence). The CDR3 is 15 residues long. The CDR3 sequence: CASRTTGVSSYEQYF. The CDR3 region has the DNA TGTGCCAGCAGGACGACAGGGGTTAGCTCCTACGAGCAGTACTTC.

This chain joins TRBV2 and TRBJ2-1; D is ambiguous. The V gene's germline CDR1 is SNHLY and CDR2 FYNNEI. V lost 4 bases and J lost 9, with 22 bases in between. This CDR3 has 16 residues. CDR3 nucleotide sequence: TGTGCCAGCAGTGGTGTTTGGGAACCAGTCCGTAGTGAGCAGTTCTTC. This encodes CASSGVWEPVRSEQFF.

The chain combines TRBV7-9 with TRBJ2-7, with a tentative D call TRBD1 (6 bases). With 6 bases removed from V and 6 bases from J, the gap between germline ends came to 15 bases. The CDR3 length is 13 residues. CDR1 is SEHNR and CDR2 is FQNEAQ in the germline V gene (reference sequence). The CDR3 region has the DNA TGTGCCAGCAGGAAGACAGGTTCGGGCGAGCAGTACTTC. Translation gives CASRKTGSGEQYF. The variable domain in full, completed from reference TRBV7-9 and TRBJ2-7, reads DTGVSQNPRHKITKRGQNVTFRCDPISEHNRLYWYRQTLGQGPEFLTYFQNEAQLEKSRLLSDRFSAERPKGSFSTLEIQRTEQGDSAMYLCASRKTGSGEQYFGPGTRLTVT.

The chain employs TRBV28 and TRBJ2-7; D unclear. Germline V gives CDR1 MDHEN, CDR2 SYDVKM. The CDR3 has 14 residues. Trimming left V 6 bases short and J 0 bases short, with 12 bases between. In nucleotides, the CDR3 is TGTGCCAGCAGAGGACCCCACAGCTCCTACGAGCAGTACTTC. Its protein product is CASRGPHSSYEQYF.

V usage is TRBV10-1 and J usage is TRBJ1-1; tentatively, D is TRBD1 (5 bases). Trimming removed 6 bases at V and 4 bases at J, with 12 bases between. CDR1 is WNHNN and CDR2 is SYGVQD in the germline V gene (reference sequence). This CDR3 is built from 13 residues. CDR3 amino acids: CASSRDLGTEAFF. In DNA form, the CDR3 reads TGCGCCAGCAGCAGGGATTTGGGCACTGAAGCTTTCTTT.

In this sample, this clone turned up once. The DNA for the CDR3 is TGTGCCAGCAGTGAAGCAAGGGTGTTCACTGAAGCTTTCTTT. Translated, it gives CASSEARVFTEAFF. J is TRBJ1-1 and V is TRBV2; D is uncertain. Trimming shortened V by 0 bases and J by 4 bases, and 9 bases separated the two germline ends. Per germline, CDR1 SNHLY and CDR2 FYNNEI. This CDR3 comprises 14 residues.

This chain joins TRBV28 and TRBJ1-5; 7 nucleotides align to TRBD1. Germline V gives CDR1 MDHEN, CDR2 SYDVKM. J lost 6 bases, V lost 7 bases, and 6 bases had no gene match. The CDR3 has 13 amino acids. The CDR3 region has the DNA TGTGCCAGCACAGGACAGGCGTTTCAGCCCCAGCATTTT. Protein sequence: CASTGQAFQPQHF.

A single count supports this clone. The same CDR3 can be traced to other DNA sequences in this sample. The V call is TRBV9, the J call TRBJ2-7; 8 bases map to TRBD1. Trimming took 0 bases from V and 3 from J; bases not matched to a gene: 2. The CDR3 covers 14 residues. Per the germline V gene, CDR1 is SGDLS and CDR2 is YYNGEE. The CDR3 DNA reads as TGTGCCAGCAGCGTAGACAGGGGGAGCTACGAGCAGTACTTC. Protein sequence: CASSVDRGSYEQYF.

The chain recombines TRBV29-1 with TRBJ2-1; 8 bases align to TRBD1. The V and J ends lost 5 bases and 8 bases, in that order; junction bases with no gene match: 8. CDR3 size: 13 residues. Per germline, CDR1 SQVTM and CDR2 ANQGSEA. The CDR3 sequence: CSVRQGAFHEQFF. The CDR3 coding sequence is TGCAGCGTTCGTCAGGGGGCCTTCCATGAGCAGTTCTTC.

V gene TRBV10-2 combines with J gene TRBJ2-7; D might be TRBD1 or TRBD2, each matching 6 bases. This CDR3 comprises 14 residues. The V gene's germline CDR1 is WSHSY and CDR2 SAAADI. Trimming pared 5 bases from V and 0 bases from J, leaving 11 bases between. The CDR3 bases are TGCGCCAGCAGTCCGGGGGCTCACTCCTACGAGCAGTACTTC. It translates to CASSPGAHSYEQYF.

The chain joins TRBV2 to TRBJ2-2; D is undetermined. CDR1 is SNHLY and CDR2 is FYNNEI in the germline V gene. The CDR3 sequence is 16 residues long. The V gene lost 6 bases and the J gene lost 3 bases, with 17 bases spanning the gap. The CDR3 loop is CASRAQSPSDTGELFF. CDR3 DNA: TGTGCCAGCAGAGCTCAGTCACCCTCGGACACCGGGGAGCTGTTTTTT. Filled out from reference TRBV2 and TRBJ2-2, the complete variable domain reads EPEVTQTPSHQVTQMGQEVILRCVPISNHLYFYWYRQILGQKVEFLVSFYNNEISEKSEIFDDQFSVERPDGSNFTLKIRSTKLEDSAMYFCASRAQSPSDTGELFFGEGSRLTVL.

The chain is built from TRBV2 and TRBJ1-2, with 8 bases aligning to TRBD1. The CDR3 sequence is 15 residues long. J gave up 5 bases and V 2 bases, and 7 bases lay outside the gene matches. Germline lookup yields CDR1 SNHLY and CDR2 FYNNEI. The CDR3 region is CASSETDRDGYGYTF. DNA for the CDR3: TGTGCCAGCAGTGAAACGGACAGGGATGGGTATGGCTACACCTTC.

The chain is built from TRBV28 and TRBJ1-2; tentatively, D is TRBD1 (6 bases). This CDR3 has 13 residues. Germline V gives CDR1 MDHEN, CDR2 SYDVKM. V was trimmed by 6 bases and J by 6 bases, leaving 14 bases between them. CDR3 in DNA: TGTGCCAGCAGGGGGACATCACTAAATGGCTACACCTTC. Translated, it gives CASRGTSLNGYTF.

J is TRBJ2-1 and V is TRBV27; 16 bases match TRBD2. The CDR3 is 17 residues long. The V and J ends lost 2 bases and 9 bases, in that order; junction bases with no gene match: 7. CDR1 MNHEY and CDR2 SMNVEV come from the germline V gene (reference sequence). The CDR3 bases are TGTGCCAGCAGTTTAAGTCCGGGACTAGCGGGAGGGGGTGAGCAGTTCTTC. Translated: CASSLSPGLAGGGEQFF.

The table lists this clone with a few counts. V gene TRBV18 combines with J gene TRBJ1-1, with no clear D. CDR3 size: 14 residues. The ends were cut back, 6 bases at V and 6 bases at J, with 17 bases in the middle. Per germline, CDR1 KGHSH and CDR2 LQKENI. The chain's CDR3 is CASSQLNTGSEAFF. CDR3 DNA: TGTGCCAGCTCCCAACTAAATACCGGGTCTGAAGCTTTCTTT.

Worth noting for this clone: Other DNA sequences of this sample code for an identical CDR3. The V and J genes are TRBV25-1 and TRBJ1-1, with a tentative D call TRBD1 (5 bases). The CDR3 sequence is 15 residues long. Germline V CDR1 and CDR2: MGHDK, SYGVNS. Trimming cost V 3 bases and J 2 bases, with 13 bases left between them. CDR3 sequence: CASSDPTGGNTEAFF. For the CDR3, the DNA is TGTGCCAGCAGTGACCCCACCGGGGGAAACACTGAAGCTTTCTTT. Drawing the rest from reference TRBV25-1 and TRBJ1-1, the complete variable domain is EADIYQTPRYLVIGTGKKITLECSQTMGHDKMYWYQQDPGMELHLIHYSYGVNSTEKGDLSSESTVSRIRTEHFPLTLESARPSHTSQYLCASSDPTGGNTEAFFGQGTRLTVV.

J is TRBJ2-3 and V is TRBV5-1; D possibly corresponds to TRBD2 (6 bases). The CDR3 covers 14 residues. Trimming pared 4 bases from V and 2 bases from J, leaving 11 bases between. Germline values: CDR1 SGHRS, CDR2 YFSETQ. CDR3 sequence reads: CASSPRTNTDTQYF. CDR3 DNA sequence: TGCGCCAGCAGCCCTCGGACTAACACAGATACGCAGTATTTT.

The chain recombines TRBV5-5 with TRBJ1-2; D is unresolved. Germline CDR1 and CDR2: SGHKS and YYEKEE (reference sequence). The germline V and J ends were trimmed by 1 base and 4 bases, with 20 bases remaining between them. The CDR3 covers 17 residues. CDR3 protein: CASSLSPSLINTYGYTF. The CDR3 DNA follows: TGTGCCAGCAGCTTGTCCCCCTCATTGATTAATACCTATGGCTACACCTTC.

V usage is TRBV15 and J usage is TRBJ1-5; D is undetermined. The CDR3 has 14 amino acids. V was cut by 3 bases and J by 4 bases, with 10 bases left in between. CDR1 LNHNV and CDR2 YYDKDF come from the germline V gene (reference sequence). The CDR3 coding sequence is TGTGCCACCAGCAGGCGGGCAGGTAATCAGCCCCAGCATTTT. It codes for CATSRRAGNQPQHF.